This paragraph reports one TCR beta chain. What it recognizes is unknown. Viral peptide pools were used in the ViraFEST assay to expand antigen-specific CD4+ T cells, and sequencing came afterward. Scientists isolated CD4+ T cells after a roughly 9-day culture period ended. This individual tested PCR-positive for SARS-CoV-2 infection between March and December 2020. These data are taken from a study of vaccination effects on CD4 cells after COVID-19. The study, taken as a whole, reports: At late timepoints after vaccination, vaccine- and infection-induced clones shrank markedly.

The protocol was immunoSEQ multiplex PCR, while the TCRdb copy is restricted to in-frame clones and leaves out a portion. The sample has around 46,000 clones; 60% to 75% are singletons. Germline CDR1 is SGDLS and CDR2 is YYNGEE. There are 15 residues in the CDR3. V was clipped by 4 bases and J by 8 bases; unmatched bases: 10. This material consisted of CD4+ T cells from PBMCs cultured with a peptide pool, taken before COVID-19 vaccination. The rearrangement links TRBV9 to TRBJ2-1, with 9 positions matching TRBD1. This clonotype was sampled from a human donor who had a prior SARS-CoV-2 infection. The CDR3 here is CASSKPGQGLDEQFF. CDR3 nucleotide sequence: TGTGCCAGCAGCAAGCCGGGACAGGGTCTCGATGAGCAGTTCTTC.